The T cell receptor beta chain under discussion was sequenced for a study of Graves' ophthalmopathy and Graves' hyperthyroidism. V gave up 1 base and J gave up 1 base, with 8 bases separating them. The CDR3 loop spans 15 amino acids. Germline V gene sequence: CDR1 LGHDT, CDR2 YNNKEL (reference sequence). RNA transcripts were the source from which TCR beta CDR3 regions were amplified. A first-round RT-PCR used HTBI primers, followed by a second-round multiplex PCR. TCRdb fed the multiplex PCR reads into MiXCR, producing one record per CDR3 protein. The table has a few hundred thousand distinct CDR3 sequences, about a fifth seen once. This clonotype was picked up a small number of times.

The receptor comes from a woman aged 45-65 years with Graves' ophthalmopathy. The chain is built from TRBV3-1 and TRBJ2-4; D is ambiguous. Sample: peripheral blood. CDR3: CASSQGGSAKNIQYF. CDR3 nucleotide sequence: TGTGCCAGCAGCCAAGGCGGCAGTGCCAAAAACATTCAGTACTTC.